Following are 21 T cell receptor beta chains from one sample sequenced in a study of blood T cells in healthy people across ages. It was with a sample-barcoded 5' primer and a J-beta primer mix that a second PCR of roughly 7 to 12 cycles was run. TCRdb analysed the 5' RACE reads with MiXCR anew, one entry per CDR3 protein. Of roughly 900,000 distinct CDR3 sequences in the sample, more than 25% were seen once. Sequencing used blood. The receptors were gathered from a woman of 80 years or more in good health.

This clonotype has only a few counts. The chain carries TRBV18 and TRBJ2-7; no clear D gene. The germline gives CDR1 KGHSH, CDR2 LQKENI. The CDR3 contains 15 residues. V shed 1 base and J shed 3 bases, with 13 bases lying between them. The DNA of the CDR3 is TGTGCCAGCTCACCACTGATGGGGAAAATCTACGAGCAGTACTTC. Its protein is CASSPLMGKIYEQYF.

In this sample, this clonotype turned up many times. The chain carries TRBV7-2 and TRBJ1-6; TRBD1 matches 10 bases. The CDR3 covers 18 residues. The V segment lost 1 base and the J segment 6 bases; nucleotides outside the gene matches: 9. Germline CDR1 SGHTA, CDR2 FQGNSA. CDR3 in DNA: TGTGCCAGCAGCTTAGAACCTCCGGGACAGGGGAGTAATTCACCCCTCCACTTT. This translates into CASSLEPPGQGSNSPLHF.

The V gene is TRBV5-1, the J gene TRBJ2-2, with D perhaps matching TRBD2 (5 bases). Trimming removed 4 bases at V and 3 bases at J, with 13 bases between. The CDR3 covers 15 residues. CDR1 SGHRS and CDR2 YFSETQ come from the germline V gene. DNA for the CDR3: TGCGCCAGCAGCGCACTCGGGAAGGACACCGGGGAGCTGTTTTTT. Its translation: CASSALGKDTGELFF.

This clonotype was counted many times. This CDR3 reads CSVEGTGGTDTQYF. The CDR3 coding sequence is TGCAGCGTTGAAGGGACAGGGGGGACAGATACGCAGTATTTT. The chain uses TRBV29-1 and TRBJ2-3; 10 positions match TRBD1. Germline-derived CDR1 and CDR2 are SQVTM and ANQGSEA. Germline trimming cut 1 base from V and 3 bases from J; bases unmatched to any gene: 1. This CDR3 has 14 amino acids.

This clonotype appeared many times. This chain uses TRBV5-1 with TRBJ2-3; weak D call: TRBD2 (5 bases). The germline V gene encodes CDR1 SGHRS and CDR2 YFSETQ. V lost 4 bases, J lost 0 bases, and 12 bases lay in between. The CDR3 is 15 amino acids. This CDR3 is CASSGAVGSTDTQYF. The CDR3 region has the DNA TGCGCCAGCAGCGGAGCGGTGGGTAGCACAGATACGCAGTATTTT.

This clonotype came up many times. The chain is built from TRBV5-1 and TRBJ2-5, with TRBD2 identical over 11 bases. The CDR3 extends over 14 amino acids. Germline values: CDR1 SGHRS, CDR2 YFSETQ. Trimming at V came to 4 bases and at J to 5 bases, leaving 4 bases not matched to a gene. The CDR3 loop is CASSPRTSGETQYF. CDR3 nucleotides: TGCGCCAGCAGCCCAAGGACTAGCGGGGAGACCCAGTACTTC.

This clonotype appeared a few times. The chain links TRBV4-3 to TRBJ1-2; unclear D gene. The CDR3 has 13 residues. Germline CDR1 LGHNA, CDR2 YSLEER. Trimming took 1 base from V and 4 from J, leaving 7 bases between them. The CDR3: CASSQGGIYGYTF. The CDR3 DNA sequence: TGCGCCAGCAGCCAAGGAGGGATCTATGGCTACACCTTC.

This chain links TRBV28 with TRBJ1-3; the D gene is possibly TRBD1 (5 bases). Germline V CDR1 and CDR2: MDHEN, SYDVKM. CDR3 length: 16 residues. The V end was cut by 7 bases, the J end by 0 bases, with 16 bases between. CDR3 loop: CASMSRDGDSGNTIYF. CDR3 nucleotides: TGTGCCAGCATGTCGCGGGACGGGGACTCTGGAAACACCATATATTTT.

This clonotype was recorded many times. This chain's CDR3 is CASQGLAGGKEKETQYF. For the CDR3, the DNA is TGTGCCAGCCAGGGACTAGCGGGGGGAAAGGAAAAAGAGACCCAGTACTTC. The genes are TRBV6-4 and TRBJ2-5, with 15 bases matching TRBD2. Germline CDR1 MRHNA, CDR2 SNTAGT. The CDR3 length is 17 residues. V dropped 8 bases and J dropped 3; count of bases not matched to a gene: 10.

As for this clonotype: A clone one base away is much larger, so this may be a read error. The chain combines TRBV11-2 with TRBJ2-6, with a tentative D call TRBD2 (7 bases). In germline, CDR1 is SGHAT, CDR2 FQNNGV. The CDR3 loop spans 14 amino acids. CDR3 in DNA: TGTGCCAGCAGCCAGAGCGCGGGGGCCAACGTCCGGACTTTC. This encodes CASSQSAGANVRTF.

On this clonotype: This sequence may be a read error, since a much larger clone differs from it by one base. The chain has TRBV7-2 and TRBJ2-7; 9 nucleotides line up with TRBD2. The CDR3 spans 17 residues. V gave up 0 bases and J gave up 7 bases; unmatched junction bases: 13. CDR1 is SGHTA and CDR2 is FQGNSA in the germline V gene. The CDR3 is CASSLASLRGGYYEQYF. The CDR3 region has the DNA TGTGCCAGCAGCTTAGCGTCCCTGCGGGGGGGTTACTATGAGCAGTACTTC.

To note about this clonotype: The CDR3 ends on some other residue instead of the conserved phenylalanine or tryptophan, so this is likely a read error. V and J are TRBV5-1 and TRBJ2-2; D is perhaps TRBD1 or TRBD2 (6 bases each). Germline-derived CDR1 and CDR2 are SGHRS and YFSETQ. The CDR3 runs to 16 residues. The CDR3 coding sequence is TGCGCCAGCAGCTCACAGGGCCGCGCGAACACCGGGGGGCTGTTTGTT. This gives the protein CASSSQGRANTGGLFV.

V and J are TRBV9 and TRBJ1-2, with 7 nucleotides matching TRBD1. The CDR3 length is 13 residues. Germline V gives CDR1 SGDLS, CDR2 YYNGEE. Trimming at V came to 3 bases and at J to 5 bases, leaving 4 bases not matched to a gene. DNA of the CDR3: TGTGCCAGCAGCGCGGGACAGATGTATGGCTACACCTTC. It translates to CASSAGQMYGYTF.

This clonotype was counted at least ten times. This chain connects TRBV20-1 to TRBJ2-5, with 14 bases that match TRBD2. The CDR3 spans 16 residues. Germline assignment: CDR1 DFQATT and CDR2 SNEGSKA (reference sequence). The junction had 8 bases not matched to a gene; V was cut back by 7 bases and J by 1 base. The CDR3 DNA reads as TGCAGTGTCCCGACTAGCGGGGGGGGTGTCCAAGAGACCCAGTACTTC. Its translation: CSVPTSGGGVQETQYF.

Note on this clonotype: This could be a read error, since a much larger clone is one nucleotide away. The CDR3 nucleotides are TGTGCCAGCTCACCACCGGGTTTGGGGCAGTACTTC. It specifies CASSPPGLGQYF. This rearrangement joins TRBV18 to TRBJ2-5; no firm D call. V dropped 0 bases and J dropped 11 bases, with 10 bases sitting between them. This CDR3 has 12 residues. Germline V CDR1 and CDR2: KGHSH, LQKENI.

In its sample, this clonotype was seen many times. The chain joins TRBV7-8 to TRBJ2-5; 9 nucleotides line up with TRBD2. The CDR3 is 15 residues long. Trimming took 0 bases from V and 5 from J; bases not matched to a gene: 4. The germline V gene encodes CDR1 SGHVS and CDR2 FQNEAQ. CDR3 sequence: CASSLALLAGETQYF. For the CDR3, the DNA is TGTGCCAGCAGCTTAGCGTTACTAGCGGGTGAGACCCAGTACTTC. Filled out from reference TRBV7-8 and TRBJ2-5, the complete variable domain reads GAGVSQSPRYKVAKRGQDVALRCDPISGHVSLFWYQQALGQGPEFLTYFQNEAQLDKSGLPSDRFFAERPEGSVSTLKIQRTQQEDSAVYLCASSLALLAGETQYFGPGTRLLVL.

Note on this clonotype: A much larger clone is a single base away; this may be a read error. The V call is TRBV12-3 or TRBV12-4, the J call TRBJ2-7; tentative D call: TRBD2 (6 bases). The CDR3 is 13 amino acids. CDR3 coding DNA: TGTGCCAGCAGTCTCGGGGGACGGACCGAGCGGTACTTC. This gives the protein CASSLGGRTERYF.

This clonotype was detected once. The chain uses TRBV10-1 and TRBJ2-1, with TRBD2 matching 13 bases. The J call may be mistaken, given a closer DNA end match to TRBJ2-7. Germline V CDR1 and CDR2: WNHNN, SYGVQD (reference sequence). This CDR3 region has 15 residues. Here the CDR3 DNA reads TGCGGCAACCAGACTAGCGGGGGGCCCTACAATGAGCAGTACTTC. Its translation is CGNQTSGGPYNEQYF.

The V call is TRBV18, the J call TRBJ1-5; D gene unclear. CDR3 size: 16 residues. The V end was cut by 1 base, the J end by 2 bases, with 12 bases between. The germline V gene has CDR1 KGHSH and CDR2 LQKENI. CDR3 sequence reads: CASSPLGEARNQPQHF. CDR3 sequence (DNA): TGTGCCAGCTCACCACTCGGGGAGGCTCGCAATCAGCCCCAGCATTTT.

This clonotype came up once. V is TRBV18 and J is TRBJ2-6, with 12 bases matching TRBD2. This CDR3 has 19 amino acids. Trimming at V came to 2 bases and at J to 2 bases, leaving 7 bases not matched to a gene. The germline CDR1 and CDR2 sequences are KGHSH and LQKENI. The CDR3 loop reads CASSPFPSGGATGANVLTF. As DNA, the CDR3 is TGTGCCAGCTCACCATTCCCTAGCGGGGGGGCCACTGGGGCCAACGTCCTGACTTTC.

The chain recombines TRBV12-3 or TRBV12-4 with TRBJ1-2; weak D call: TRBD1 (6 bases). The CDR3 has 16 amino acids. Trimming took 7 bases from V and 5 from J, leaving 23 bases between them. The CDR3 sequence is CASTVDSLDTSYGYTF. The CDR3 coding sequence is TGTGCCAGCACCGTGGACAGTCTGGACACTTCATATGGCTACACCTTC.